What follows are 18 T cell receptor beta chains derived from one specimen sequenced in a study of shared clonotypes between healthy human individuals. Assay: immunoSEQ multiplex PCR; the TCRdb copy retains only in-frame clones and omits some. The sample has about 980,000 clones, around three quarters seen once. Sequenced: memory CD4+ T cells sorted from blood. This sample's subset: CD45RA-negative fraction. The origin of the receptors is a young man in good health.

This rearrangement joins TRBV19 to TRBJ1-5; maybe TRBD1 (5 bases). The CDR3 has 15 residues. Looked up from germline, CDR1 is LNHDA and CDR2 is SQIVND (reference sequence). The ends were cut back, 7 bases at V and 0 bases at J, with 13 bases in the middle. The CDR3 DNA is TGTGCCAGTATGAAAGGGACGAGTAGCAATCAGCCCCAGCATTTT. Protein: CASMKGTSSNQPQHF. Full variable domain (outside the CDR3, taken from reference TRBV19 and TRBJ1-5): DGGITQSPKYLFRKEGQNVTLSCEQNLNHDAMYWYRQDPGQGLRLIYYSQIVNDFQKGDIAEGYSVSREKKESFPLTVTSAQKNPTAFYLCASMKGTSSNQPQHFGDGTRLSIL.

The CDR3 region is CASSLTAGAGELFF. The CDR3 DNA is TGTGCCAGCAGCTTGACGGCGGGAGCCGGGGAGCTGTTTTTT. The genes are TRBV7-2 and TRBJ2-2; 7 nucleotides agree with TRBD2. Germline lookup yields CDR1 SGHTA and CDR2 FQGNSA. Trimming cost V 3 bases and J 6 bases; bases outside gene matches: 4. CDR3 length equals 14 residues. The full variable domain, completed using reference TRBV7-2 and TRBJ2-2, is GAGVSQSPSNKVTEKGKDVELRCDPISGHTALYWYRQSLGQGLEFLIYFQGNSAPDKSGLPSDRFSAERTGGSVSTLTIQRTQQEDSAVYLCASSLTAGAGELFFGEGSRLTVL.

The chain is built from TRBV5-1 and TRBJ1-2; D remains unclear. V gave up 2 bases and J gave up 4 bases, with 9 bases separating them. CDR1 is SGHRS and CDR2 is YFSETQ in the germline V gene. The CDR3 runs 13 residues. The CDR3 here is CASSLTAAYGYTF. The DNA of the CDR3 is TGCGCCAGCAGCTTAACGGCGGCCTATGGCTACACCTTC.

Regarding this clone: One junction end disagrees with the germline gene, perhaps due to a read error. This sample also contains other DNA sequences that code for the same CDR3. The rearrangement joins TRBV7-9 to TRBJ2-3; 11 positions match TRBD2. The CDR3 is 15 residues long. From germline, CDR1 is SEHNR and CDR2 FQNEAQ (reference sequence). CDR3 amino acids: CASSLAGGSTDTQYF. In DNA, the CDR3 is TGTGCCAGCAGTTTAGCGGGAGGGAGCACAGATACGCAGTATTTT.

This CDR3 is CASSPTGVNDYGYTF. The DNA for the CDR3 is TGTGCCAGCAGCCCCACAGGGGTTAATGACTATGGCTACACCTTC. The rearrangement uses TRBV5-6 and TRBJ1-2, with 7 bases lining up with TRBD1. V lost 4 bases, J lost 3 bases, and 9 bases stayed unmatched. Germline V gene lookup returns CDR1 SGHDT and CDR2 YYEEEE. The CDR3 is 15 residues long.

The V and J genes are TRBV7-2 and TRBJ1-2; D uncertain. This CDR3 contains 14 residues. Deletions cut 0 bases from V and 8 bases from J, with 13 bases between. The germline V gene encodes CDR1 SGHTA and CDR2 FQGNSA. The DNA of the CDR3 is TGTGCCAGCAGCTTAGCGGCAGACGTTCGGGGCTACACCTTC. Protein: CASSLAADVRGYTF.

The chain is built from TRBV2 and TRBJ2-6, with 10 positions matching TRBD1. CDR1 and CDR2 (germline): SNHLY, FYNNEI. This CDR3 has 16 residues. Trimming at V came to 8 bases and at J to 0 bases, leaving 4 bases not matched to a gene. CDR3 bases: TGTGCCAGCGGTAGGACAGGGGGCTCTGGGGCCAACGTCCTGACTTTC. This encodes CASGRTGGSGANVLTF.

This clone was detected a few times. The chain's CDR3 is CAWTPGLSSYEQYF. The DNA of the CDR3 is TGTGCCTGGACTCCGGGACTGAGCTCCTACGAGCAGTACTTC. J is TRBJ2-7 and V is TRBV30; weak D call: TRBD2 (6 bases). V dropped 4 bases and J dropped 0 bases, with 13 bases sitting between them. Germline CDR1 GTSNPN, CDR2 SVGIG (reference sequence). This CDR3 is built from 14 residues. The entire variable domain, with the rest obtained from reference TRBV30 and TRBJ2-7, is as follows: SQTIHQWPATLVQPVGSPLSLECTVEGTSNPNLYWYRQAAGRGLQLLFYSVGIGQISSEVPQNLSASRPQDRQFILSSKKLLLSDSGFYLCAWTPGLSSYEQYFGPGTRLTVT.

The CDR3 bases are TGTGCCAGCATCTCGACAAGTTGCGAGCAGTACTTC. Amino acids: CASISTSCEQYF. This sequence joins TRBV6-5 and TRBJ2-7; D is ambiguous. The germline gives CDR1 MNHEY, CDR2 SVGAGI. This CDR3 comprises 12 residues. V lost 7 bases and J 6 bases, leaving 13 bases between the germline ends.

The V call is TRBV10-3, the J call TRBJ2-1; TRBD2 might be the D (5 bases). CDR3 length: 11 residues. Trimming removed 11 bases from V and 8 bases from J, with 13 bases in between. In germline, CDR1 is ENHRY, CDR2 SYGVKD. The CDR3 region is CASTSRDEQFF. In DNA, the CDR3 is TGTGCCTCTACATCGAGGGATGAGCAGTTCTTC.

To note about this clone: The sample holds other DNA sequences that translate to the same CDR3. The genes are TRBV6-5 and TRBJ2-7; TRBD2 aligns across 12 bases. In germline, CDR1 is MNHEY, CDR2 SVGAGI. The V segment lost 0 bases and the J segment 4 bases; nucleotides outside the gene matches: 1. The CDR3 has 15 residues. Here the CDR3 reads CASSYSTSGRYEQYF. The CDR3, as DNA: TGTGCCAGCAGTTACTCGACTAGCGGGAGATACGAGCAGTACTTC.

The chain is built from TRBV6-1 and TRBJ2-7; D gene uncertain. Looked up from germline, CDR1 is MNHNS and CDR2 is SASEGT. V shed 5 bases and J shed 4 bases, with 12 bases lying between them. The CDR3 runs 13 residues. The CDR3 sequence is CASSRLKGYEQYF. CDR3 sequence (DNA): TGTGCCAGCAGTCGACTGAAAGGATACGAGCAGTACTTC.

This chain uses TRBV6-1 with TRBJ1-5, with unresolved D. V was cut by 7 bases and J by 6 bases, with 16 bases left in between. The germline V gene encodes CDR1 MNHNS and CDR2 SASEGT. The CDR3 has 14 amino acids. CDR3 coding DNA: TGTGCCAGCACTGAGGTCACGGGGTCTCAGCCCCAGCATTTT. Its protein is CASTEVTGSQPQHF.

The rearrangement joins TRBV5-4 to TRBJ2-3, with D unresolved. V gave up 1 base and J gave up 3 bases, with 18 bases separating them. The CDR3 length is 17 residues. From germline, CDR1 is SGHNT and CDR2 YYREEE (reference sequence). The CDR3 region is CASSLIQSLVGTDTQYF. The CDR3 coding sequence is TGTGCCAGCAGCTTGATTCAAAGCCTAGTAGGGACAGATACGCAGTATTTT.

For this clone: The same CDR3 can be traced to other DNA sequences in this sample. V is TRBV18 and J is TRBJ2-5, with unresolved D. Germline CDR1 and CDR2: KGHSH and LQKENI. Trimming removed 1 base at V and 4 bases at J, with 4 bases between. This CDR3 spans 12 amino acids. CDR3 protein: CASSPQGETQYF. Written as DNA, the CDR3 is TGTGCCAGCTCACCACAGGGAGAGACCCAGTACTTC.

The CDR3 coding sequence is TGTGCCTGGAGCCAGGGAGAACTCGGGGAGCTGTTTTTT. This gives the protein CAWSQGELGELFF. V gene TRBV30 combines with J gene TRBJ2-2; D assignment may be TRBD1 or TRBD2 (5 bases each). This CDR3 comprises 13 residues. CDR1 is GTSNPN and CDR2 is SVGIG in the germline V gene (reference sequence). Trimming shortened V by 3 bases and J by 7 bases, and 12 bases separated the two germline ends.

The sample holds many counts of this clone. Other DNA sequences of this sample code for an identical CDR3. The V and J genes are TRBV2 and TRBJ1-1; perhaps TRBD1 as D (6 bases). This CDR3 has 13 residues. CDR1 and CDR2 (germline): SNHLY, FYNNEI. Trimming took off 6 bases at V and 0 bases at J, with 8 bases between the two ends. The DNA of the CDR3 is TGTGCCAGCAGCGGACAGTTGAACACTGAAGCTTTCTTT. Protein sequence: CASSGQLNTEAFF.

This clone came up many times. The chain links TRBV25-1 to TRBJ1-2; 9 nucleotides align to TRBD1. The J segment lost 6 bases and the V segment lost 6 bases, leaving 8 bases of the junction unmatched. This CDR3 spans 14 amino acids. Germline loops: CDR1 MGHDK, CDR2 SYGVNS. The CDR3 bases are TGTGCCAGCAGGGGACAGGGCTCCCAGGATGGCTACACCTTC. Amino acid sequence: CASRGQGSQDGYTF.